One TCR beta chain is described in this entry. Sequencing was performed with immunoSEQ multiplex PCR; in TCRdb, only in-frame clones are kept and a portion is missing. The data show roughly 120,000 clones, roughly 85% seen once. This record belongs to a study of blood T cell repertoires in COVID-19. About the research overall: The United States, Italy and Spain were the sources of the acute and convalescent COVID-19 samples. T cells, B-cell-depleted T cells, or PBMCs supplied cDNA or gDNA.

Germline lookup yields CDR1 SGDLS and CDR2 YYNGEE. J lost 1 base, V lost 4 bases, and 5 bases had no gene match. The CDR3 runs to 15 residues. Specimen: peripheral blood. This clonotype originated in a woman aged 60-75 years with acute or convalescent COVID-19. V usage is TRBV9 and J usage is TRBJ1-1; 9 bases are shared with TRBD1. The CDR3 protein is CASSLGTGSNTEAFF. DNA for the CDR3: TGTGCCAGCAGCCTCGGGACAGGGTCGAACACTGAAGCTTTCTTT.